Included here is one T cell receptor (beta chain) sequence, with context. This specimen belongs to a study of blood T cell repertoires in COVID-19. Sequencing used immunoSEQ multiplex PCR; TCRdb keeps in-frame clones, though not all of them. The repertoire holds roughly 280,000 clones, with roughly 90% as singletons. Ages ranged from about 18 to 90 years, with residence in under 25 US areas. The sample taken for sequencing was PBMCs or T cells enriched from blood (not recorded which). The sequence was collected from an older woman who had recovered from COVID-19.

The CDR3 bases are TGTGCCAGCTCACCACCCGCGTCAGGCCCTAATGAAAAACTGTTTTTT. Translation gives CASSPPASGPNEKLFF. This chain uses TRBV18 with TRBJ1-4; unclear D gene. V was clipped by 0 bases and J by 3 bases, with 11 bases between them. Germline V gene sequence: CDR1 KGHSH, CDR2 LQKENI. CDR3 length: 16 residues.